The 15 T cell receptor beta chains below were found in one sample sequenced in a study of cytomegalovirus exposure and HLA in healthy donors. The PCR was carried out with 60 Vbeta primers and 13 Jbeta primers. Sequenced by immunoSEQ multiplex PCR; TCRdb stores in-frame clones only, minus some. Among 110,000 to 150,000 clones listed, about four fifths were seen once. The sequencing input was PBMCs. These receptor sequences come from a middle-aged woman in good health and CMV-seropositive.

This clone was seen ten or more times. The CDR3 protein is CASSLAVEQYF. CDR3 bases: TGCGCCAGCAGCTTGGCTGTCGAGCAGTACTTC. The chain is built from TRBV5-1 and TRBJ2-7; D gene uncertain. CDR1 SGHRS and CDR2 YFSETQ come from the germline V gene. The CDR3 sequence is 11 residues long. Trimming removed 0 bases from V and 6 bases from J, with 4 bases in between.

This clone was recorded only once. The genes are TRBV6-5 and TRBJ2-5; a weak D match, TRBD1 (5 bases). The end of the DNA fits TRBJ2-7 better, so the J call may be wrong. The CDR3 runs to 14 residues. Germline V gene sequence: CDR1 MNHEY, CDR2 SVGAGI. CDR3 in DNA: TGTGCCAGCAGTTACAGGGGTACATTCTACGAGCAGTACTTC. Translating it yields CASSYRGTFYEQYF.

The V gene is TRBV2, the J gene TRBJ2-1; 7 bases agree with TRBD2. The CDR3 runs 11 residues. The J segment lost 13 bases and the V segment lost 10 bases, leaving 10 bases of the junction unmatched. From germline, CDR1 is SNHLY and CDR2 FYNNEI. Here the CDR3 reads CAIQIAGPQFF. DNA for the CDR3: TGTGCCATTCAAATAGCGGGTCCTCAGTTCTTC.

The V call is TRBV27, the J call TRBJ2-7; TRBD2 is a possible D gene (6 bases). Germline CDR1 and CDR2: MNHEY and SMNVEV (reference sequence). The V end was cut by 5 bases, the J end by 2 bases, with 16 bases between. The CDR3 covers 15 residues. CDR3: CASSPSGAGTYEQYF. CDR3 DNA sequence: TGTGCCAGCAGTCCGTCCGGGGCGGGGACCTACGAGCAGTACTTC.

The rearrangement joins TRBV29-1 to TRBJ1-5; TRBD1 aligns across 8 bases. CDR3 size: 13 residues. The trim removed 5 bases at V and 2 bases at J, leaving 2 bases unmatched. Germline-derived CDR1 and CDR2 are SQVTM and ANQGSEA. CDR3 nucleotide sequence: TGCAGCGTTAAACAGGGGGGCAATCAGCCCCAGCATTTT. Protein: CSVKQGGNQPQHF. The full variable domain, completed using reference TRBV29-1 and TRBJ1-5, is SAVISQKPSRDICQRGTSLTIQCQVDSQVTMMFWYRQQPGQSLTLIATANQGSEATYESGFVIDKFPISRPNLTFSTLTVSNMSPEDSSIYLCSVKQGGNQPQHFGDGTRLSIL.

This clone was picked up a small number of times. The rearrangement uses TRBV10-2 and TRBJ1-1, with 7 bases fitting TRBD1. The germline CDR1 and CDR2 sequences are WSHSY and SAAADI. Trimming took 6 bases from V and 5 from J; bases not matched to a gene: 9. The CDR3 totals 14 residues. The CDR3 protein is CASRETGRVTEAFF. CDR3 in DNA: TGCGCCAGCAGGGAGACAGGGAGGGTGACTGAAGCTTTCTTT.

The chain is built from TRBV28 and TRBJ1-2; D gene ambiguous. Per the germline V gene, CDR1 is MDHEN and CDR2 is SYDVKM. There are 10 residues in the CDR3. The V gene lost 5 bases and the J gene lost 6 bases, with 4 bases spanning the gap. CDR3 loop: CASSRDGYTF. DNA of the CDR3: TGTGCCAGCAGTCGGGATGGCTACACCTTC.

This sequence joins TRBV5-4 and TRBJ2-2; 13 bases are a match to TRBD2. The CDR3 spans 20 residues. Unmatched junction bases numbered 13, after V lost 1 base and J lost 4 bases. CDR1 is SGHNT and CDR2 is YYREEE in the germline V gene (reference sequence). The CDR3 nucleotides read TGTGCCAGCAGCTTGCTTTCCTGGACTAGCGGGAGTGGAGGCACCGGGGAGCTGTTTTTT. Translating it yields CASSLLSWTSGSGGTGELFF.

This clone was detected only once. This chain connects TRBV7-3 to TRBJ2-6, with a possible D match to TRBD1 (6 bases). The germline V gene has CDR1 SGHTA and CDR2 FQGTGA. Trimming stripped 5 bases from V and 0 bases from J, with 14 bases between. This CDR3 is 17 amino acids long. CDR3 in DNA: TGTGCCAGCAGCCTACAGGGTACAAGCTCTGGGGCCAACGTCCTGACTTTC. Its protein is CASSLQGTSSGANVLTF. The full variable domain, completed using reference TRBV7-3 and TRBJ2-6, is GAGVSQTPSNKVTEKGKYVELRCDPISGHTALYWYRQSLGQGPEFLIYFQGTGAADDSGLPNDRFFAVRPEGSVSTLKIQRTERGDSAVYLCASSLQGTSSGANVLTFGAGSRLTVL.

J is TRBJ2-7 and V is TRBV11-2; maybe TRBD2 (6 bases). The germline gives CDR1 SGHAT, CDR2 FQNNGV. This CDR3 is 15 amino acids long. The V and J ends lost 1 base and 0 bases respectively, with 10 bases between them. The CDR3 DNA reads as TGTGCCAGCAGCTTAGGGGAGGCGGCCTCCTACGAGCAGTACTTC. Its translation is CASSLGEAASYEQYF.

V is TRBV4-2 and J is TRBJ2-2; 13 bases fit TRBD2. The CDR3 contains 20 residues. V was clipped by 0 bases and J by 0 bases; unmatched bases: 7. Per the germline V gene, CDR1 is LGHNA and CDR2 is YNFKEQ. The CDR3 sequence is CASSQDWGTSGGANTGELFF. CDR3 nucleotide sequence: TGTGCCAGCAGCCAAGATTGGGGAACTAGCGGGGGGGCGAACACCGGGGAGCTGTTTTTT.

In its sample, this clone was seen once. Within the sample, other DNA sequences also encode this same CDR3. V gene TRBV6-4 combines with J gene TRBJ2-1, with 9 bases lining up with TRBD1. The CDR3 has 16 amino acids. Trimming took 6 bases from V and 6 from J; bases not matched to a gene: 12. Germline CDR1 MRHNA, CDR2 SNTAGT. CDR3: CASSGRTGASPNEQFF. CDR3 DNA sequence: TGTGCCAGCAGCGGCCGGACAGGGGCCTCGCCCAATGAGCAGTTCTTC.

The chain combines TRBV7-9 with TRBJ2-1, with 7 bases matching TRBD2. The V and J ends lost 2 bases and 7 bases, in that order; junction bases with no gene match: 5. Germline V gives CDR1 SEHNR, CDR2 FQNEAQ (reference sequence). The CDR3 runs to 14 residues. The CDR3 reads CASSLLTGGNEQFF. CDR3 nucleotides: TGTGCCAGCAGCTTACTGACGGGGGGTAATGAGCAGTTCTTC.

The chain is built from TRBV5-8 and TRBJ2-3; D possibly corresponds to TRBD2 (6 bases). Germline assignment: CDR1 SGHTS and CDR2 YDEGEE. The CDR3 length is 12 residues. Trimming shortened V by 4 bases and J by 6 bases, and 9 bases separated the two germline ends. This CDR3 is CASSSREDTQYF. The CDR3 DNA reads as TGTGCCAGCAGCAGTCGGGAGGATACGCAGTATTTT. The whole variable domain, filled in from reference TRBV5-8 and TRBJ2-3, reads EAGVTQSPTHLIKTRGQQATLRCSPISGHTSVYWYQQALGLGLQFLLWYDEGEERNRGNFPPRFSGRQFPNYSSELNVNALELEDSALYLCASSSREDTQYFGPGTRLTVL.

The chain links TRBV20-1 to TRBJ1-4, with 7 bases aligning to TRBD1. J lost 8 bases, V lost 6 bases, and 3 bases had no gene match. This CDR3 comprises 11 residues. Germline assignment: CDR1 DFQATT and CDR2 SNEGSKA (reference sequence). This CDR3 reads CSAYRGEKLFF. The CDR3 DNA follows: TGCAGTGCCTACAGGGGCGAAAAACTGTTTTTT.